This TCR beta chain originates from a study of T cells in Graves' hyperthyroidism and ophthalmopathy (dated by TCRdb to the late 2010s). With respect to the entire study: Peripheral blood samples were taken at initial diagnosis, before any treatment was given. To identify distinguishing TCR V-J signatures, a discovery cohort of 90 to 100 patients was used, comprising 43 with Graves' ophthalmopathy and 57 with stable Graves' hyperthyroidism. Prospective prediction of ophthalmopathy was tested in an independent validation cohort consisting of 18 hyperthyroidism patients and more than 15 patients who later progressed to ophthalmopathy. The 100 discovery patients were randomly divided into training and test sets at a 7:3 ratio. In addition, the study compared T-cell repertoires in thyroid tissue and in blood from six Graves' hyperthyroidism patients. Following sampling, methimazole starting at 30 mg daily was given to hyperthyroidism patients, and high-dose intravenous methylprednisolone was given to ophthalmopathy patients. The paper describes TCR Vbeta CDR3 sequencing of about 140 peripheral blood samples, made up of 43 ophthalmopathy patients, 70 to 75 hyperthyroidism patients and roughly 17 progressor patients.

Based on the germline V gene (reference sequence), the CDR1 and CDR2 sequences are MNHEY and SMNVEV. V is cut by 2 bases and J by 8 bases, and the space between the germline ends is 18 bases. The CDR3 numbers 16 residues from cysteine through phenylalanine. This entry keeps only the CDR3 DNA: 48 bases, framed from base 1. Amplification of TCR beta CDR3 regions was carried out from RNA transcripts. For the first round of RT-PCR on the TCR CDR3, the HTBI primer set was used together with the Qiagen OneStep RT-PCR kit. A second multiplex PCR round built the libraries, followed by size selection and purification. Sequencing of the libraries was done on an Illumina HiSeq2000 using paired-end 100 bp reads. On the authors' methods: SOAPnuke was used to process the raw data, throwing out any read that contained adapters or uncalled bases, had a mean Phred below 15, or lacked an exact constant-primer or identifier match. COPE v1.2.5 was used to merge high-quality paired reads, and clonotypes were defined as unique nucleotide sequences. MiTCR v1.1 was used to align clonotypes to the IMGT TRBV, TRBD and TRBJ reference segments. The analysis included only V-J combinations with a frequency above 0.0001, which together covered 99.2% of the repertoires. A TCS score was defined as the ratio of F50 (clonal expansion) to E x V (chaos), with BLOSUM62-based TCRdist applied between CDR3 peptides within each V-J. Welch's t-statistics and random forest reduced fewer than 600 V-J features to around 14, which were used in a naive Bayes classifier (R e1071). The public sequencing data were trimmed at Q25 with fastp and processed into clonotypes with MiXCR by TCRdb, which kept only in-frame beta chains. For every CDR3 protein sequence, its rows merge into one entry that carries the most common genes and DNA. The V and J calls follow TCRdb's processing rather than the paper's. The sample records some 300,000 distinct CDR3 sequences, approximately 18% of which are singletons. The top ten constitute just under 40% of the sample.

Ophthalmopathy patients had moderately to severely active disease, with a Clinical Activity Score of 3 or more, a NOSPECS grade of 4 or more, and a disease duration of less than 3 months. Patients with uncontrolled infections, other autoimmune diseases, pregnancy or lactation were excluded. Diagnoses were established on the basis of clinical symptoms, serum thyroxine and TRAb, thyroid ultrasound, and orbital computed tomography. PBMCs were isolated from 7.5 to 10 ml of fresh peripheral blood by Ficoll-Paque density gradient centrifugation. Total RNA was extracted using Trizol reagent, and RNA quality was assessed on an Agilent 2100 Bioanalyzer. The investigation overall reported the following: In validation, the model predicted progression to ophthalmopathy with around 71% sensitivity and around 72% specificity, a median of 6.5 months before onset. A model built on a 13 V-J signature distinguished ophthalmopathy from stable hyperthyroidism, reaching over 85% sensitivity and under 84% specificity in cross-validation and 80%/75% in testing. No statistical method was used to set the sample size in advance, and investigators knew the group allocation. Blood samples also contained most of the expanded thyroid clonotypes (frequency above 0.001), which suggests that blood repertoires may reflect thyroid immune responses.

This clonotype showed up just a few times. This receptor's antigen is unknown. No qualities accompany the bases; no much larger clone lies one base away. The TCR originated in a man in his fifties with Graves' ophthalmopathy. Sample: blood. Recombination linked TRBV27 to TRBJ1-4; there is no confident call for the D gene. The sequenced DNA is TGTGCCAGCAGTTTAAGTAACGGCCCCCGGTCGGAAAAACTGTTTTTT. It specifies CASSLSNGPRSEKLFF.